One and the same sample provided the 30 T cell receptor beta chains below, sequenced in a study of human T cells and chemical hapten exposure. TCRdb independently ran MiXCR on the RACE reads; one entry per CDR3 protein. The sample has about 250,000 distinct CDR3 sequences, approximately 7.5% seen once. This sample's time point: pre-sensitization, week 0. Sample treatment: therapeutic diphenylcyclopropenone sensitization with weekly scalp DPC. Sample: whole blood, taken in connection with sensitization to the hapten diphenylcyclopropenone (DPC). Source of these receptors: a man aged 18 to 29 with alopecia areata. Some clones in this sample may be carry-over from other donors' samples.

This clonotype was observed a few times. The J gene is TRBJ1-2, the V gene TRBV7-9; D ambiguous. Germline V gene data show CDR1 as SEHNR and CDR2 as FQNEAQ (reference sequence). The CDR3 has 16 residues. With 7 bases removed from V and 0 bases from J, the gap between germline ends came to 18 bases. The CDR3 protein is CASTSRLTSTNYGYTF. The CDR3 DNA is TGTGCCAGCACTTCCAGGCTGACCAGTACTAACTATGGCTACACCTTC.

The V gene is TRBV20-1, the J gene TRBJ2-2, with TRBD1 as a possible D gene (5 bases). The CDR3 length is 14 residues. Germline CDR1 reads DFQATT; CDR2 reads SNEGSKA (reference sequence). Trimming stripped 2 bases from V and 1 base from J, with 8 bases between. The CDR3 protein is CSARRQLNTGELFF. CDR3 nucleotides: TGCAGTGCTAGACGACAGCTGAACACCGGGGAGCTGTTTTTT.

This rearrangement joins TRBV14 to TRBJ1-1; D gene unclear. Germline V gives CDR1 SGHDN, CDR2 FVKESK. Trimming took off 5 bases at V and 5 bases at J, with 12 bases between the two ends. The CDR3 is 13 amino acids. CDR3 DNA sequence: TGTGCCAGCAGCGTCACCGGACGGACTGAAGCTTTCTTT. The encoded protein is CASSVTGRTEAFF.

This clonotype was observed a few times. The chain employs TRBV6-1 and TRBJ1-4, with TRBD1 matching over 9 bases. The junction had 8 bases not matched to a gene; V was cut back by 10 bases and J by 5 bases. Germline CDR1 MNHNS, CDR2 SASEGT. The CDR3 spans 14 residues. CDR3 loop: CATKTGGANEKLFF. DNA for the CDR3: TGTGCCACCAAAACAGGGGGCGCGAATGAAAAACTGTTTTTT.

The V and J genes are TRBV12-5 and TRBJ2-5, with 11 positions matching TRBD1. The CDR3 has 17 residues. Germline values: CDR1 LGHNT, CDR2 FRNRAP. V was pared by 4 bases and J by 2 bases, with 9 bases of the junction left unmatched. For the CDR3, the DNA is TGTGCTAGTGGTTCGGCCGTCGGACAGGGGGCACAAGAGACCCAGTACTTC. It specifies CASGSAVGQGAQETQYF.

Many counts were recorded for this clonotype. This chain links TRBV28 with TRBJ1-2, with TRBD1 matching 7 bases. The V gene's germline CDR1 is MDHEN and CDR2 SYDVKM. This CDR3 has 13 residues. V lost 4 bases to trimming and J lost 6 bases; unmatched junction nucleotides: 5. Here the CDR3 DNA reads TGTGCCAGCAGTTCTTTACAGGGGAATGGCTACACCTTC. Amino acids: CASSSLQGNGYTF.

This clonotype has a handful of counts. This chain links TRBV7-8 with TRBJ2-1; D might be TRBD1 or TRBD2, each matching 6 bases. V was pared by 5 bases and J by 8 bases, with 19 bases between. From germline, CDR1 is SGHVS and CDR2 FQNEAQ. There are 15 residues in the CDR3. The CDR3 DNA reads TGTGCCAGCAGCCTGAGGGGGGCGCAACTCGATGAGCAGTTCTTC. As protein: CASSLRGAQLDEQFF.

This sequence joins TRBV12-3 or TRBV12-4 and TRBJ1-3; D not resolved. The CDR3 spans 14 residues. V was pared by 3 bases and J by 4 bases, with 10 bases between. CDR3 coding DNA: TGTGCCAGCAGTTTGGGCGTGGGGGGAAACACCATATATTTT. Translation: CASSLGVGGNTIYF.

This chain connects TRBV6-2 or TRBV6-3 to TRBJ2-5; D is possibly TRBD1 or TRBD2 (5 bases each). V lost 5 bases and J 4 bases, leaving 14 bases between the germline ends. From germline, CDR1 is MNHEY and CDR2 SVGEGT. The CDR3 loop spans 14 amino acids. Here the CDR3 DNA reads TGTGCCAGCAGTGCTCCGGGACCGCGAGAGACCCAGTACTTC. This codes for CASSAPGPRETQYF.

In DNA form, the CDR3 reads TGTGCCAGCGGGGGGACGGGACAGAGTTACAATGAGCAGTTCTTC. Its translation: CASGGTGQSYNEQFF. The V gene is TRBV12-3 or TRBV12-4, the J gene TRBJ2-1; tentative D call: TRBD1 (7 bases). The CDR3 spans 15 residues. V was shortened by 8 bases and J by 4 bases, with 18 bases between the two germline ends.

This clonotype was counted between two and nine times. The chain is built from TRBV7-9 and TRBJ2-7, with no clear D. V was trimmed by 1 base and J by 3 bases, leaving 4 bases between them. The CDR3 is made up of 12 amino acids. Germline CDR1 reads SEHNR; CDR2 reads FQNEAQ (reference sequence). The CDR3 coding sequence is TGTGCCAGCAGCTTAGAGAGCTACGAGCAGTACGTC. It encodes CASSLESYEQYV.

In this sample, this clonotype turned up many times. The rearrangement uses TRBV7-3 and TRBJ2-1; D gene unclear. V lost 2 bases and J lost 0, with 11 bases in between. Germline lookup yields CDR1 SGHTA and CDR2 FQGTGA. The CDR3 runs to 16 residues. CDR3 loop: CASSLLAPSSYNEQFF. The CDR3 nucleotides are TGTGCCAGCAGCTTACTGGCGCCGAGCTCCTACAATGAGCAGTTCTTC.

The chain employs TRBV3-1 and TRBJ1-6; unclear D gene. V gave up 3 bases and J gave up 0 bases, with 6 bases separating them. This CDR3 contains 15 residues. Germline V gene sequence: CDR1 LGHDT, CDR2 YNNKEL (reference sequence). The CDR3 DNA reads TGTGCCAGCAGCCAGGGCAGCTCCTATAATTCACCCCTCCACTTT. Protein: CASSQGSSYNSPLHF. Drawing the rest from reference TRBV3-1 and TRBJ1-6, the complete variable domain is DTAVSQTPKYLVTQMGNDKSIKCEQNLGHDTMYWYKQDSKKFLKIMFSYNNKELIINETVPNRFSPKSPDKAHLNLHINSLELGDSAVYFCASSQGSSYNSPLHFGNGTRLTVT.

V and J are TRBV18 and TRBJ2-7, with unresolved D. The germline V and J ends were trimmed by 2 bases and 3 bases, with 5 bases remaining between them. The CDR3 length is 12 residues. Per germline, CDR1 KGHSH and CDR2 LQKENI. The CDR3 region is CASSPDGYEQYV. The CDR3 DNA reads as TGTGCCAGCTCACCAGACGGCTACGAGCAGTACGTC.

This clonotype occurred a few times. The DNA of the CDR3 is TGTGCCAGCAGTTACTCTAGTCAAATGAACACTGAAGCTTTCTTT. Its translation is CASSYSSQMNTEAFF. The rearrangement uses TRBV6-2 or TRBV6-3 and TRBJ1-1; D gene uncertain. CDR1 MNHEY and CDR2 SVGEGT come from the germline V gene. V was pared by 0 bases and J by 0 bases, with 8 bases between. This CDR3 is 15 amino acids long.

The sample holds many counts of this clonotype. The rearrangement joins TRBV6-2 or TRBV6-3 to TRBJ1-5, with a possible D match to TRBD1 (6 bases). V dropped 5 bases and J dropped 2 bases, with 10 bases sitting between them. Germline V gene lookup returns CDR1 MNHEY and CDR2 SVGEGT. The CDR3 totals 14 residues. Here the CDR3 DNA reads TGTGCCAGCAGTACAAACAGGGGCAATCAGCCCCAGCATTTT. This sequence encodes CASSTNRGNQPQHF.

The genes are TRBV29-1 and TRBJ2-2; TRBD2 is a possible D gene (5 bases). Germline V lookup: CDR1 SQVTM, CDR2 ANQGSEA. V shed 5 bases and J shed 0 bases, with 10 bases lying between them. The CDR3 contains 14 residues. CDR3 in amino acids: CSVRREPNTGELFF. The CDR3 DNA reads as TGCAGCGTTCGTCGGGAACCGAACACCGGGGAGCTGTTTTTT.

At least ten counts were recorded for this clonotype. The rearrangement joins TRBV6-2 or TRBV6-3 to TRBJ1-1; 9 positions agree with TRBD1. The junction had 20 bases not matched to a gene; V was cut back by 0 bases and J by 6 bases. The CDR3 runs 20 residues. Per germline, CDR1 MNHEY and CDR2 SVGEGT. The CDR3 nucleotides are TGTGCCAGCAGTTACTCGAATTTCCGGATTGGACAGGGGCTTTTCCCTGAAGCTTTCTTT. Protein: CASSYSNFRIGQGLFPEAFF.

This clonotype appeared many times. The chain uses TRBV20-1 and TRBJ2-5; no firm D call. V was pared by 6 bases and J by 4 bases, with 12 bases between. CDR3 length: 12 amino acids. Germline CDR1 reads DFQATT; CDR2 reads SNEGSKA (reference sequence). The CDR3 nucleotides read TGCAGTGCCAAGAAACAGATAGAGACCCAGTACTTC. Translation: CSAKKQIETQYF.

This clonotype was recorded at least ten times. V is TRBV6-2 or TRBV6-3 and J is TRBJ2-7, with 9 bases fitting TRBD2. With 7 bases clipped from V and 2 bases from J, the junction kept 9 bases outside the gene matches. Germline V lookup: CDR1 MNHEY, CDR2 SVGEGT. The CDR3 sequence is 15 residues long. The CDR3 loop is CASKGASGETYEQYV. The CDR3 DNA sequence: TGTGCCAGCAAGGGGGCTAGCGGGGAAACCTACGAGCAGTACGTC.

This clonotype was seen only a few times. This chain connects TRBV20-1 to TRBJ1-5; a possible D gene is TRBD1 (5 bases). This CDR3 is 12 amino acids long. The germline gives CDR1 DFQATT, CDR2 SNEGSKA (reference sequence). Trimming took 3 bases from V and 6 from J, leaving 9 bases between them. CDR3 coding DNA: TGCAGTGCTAGGAGGGGAGGTCAGCCCCAGCATTTT. The encoded protein is CSARRGGQPQHF.

This clonotype was detected only a few times. The chain links TRBV12-3 or TRBV12-4 to TRBJ2-2; D is ambiguous. Trimming cost V 3 bases and J 4 bases, with 9 bases left between them. The CDR3 has 14 amino acids. This CDR3 reads CASSFSWSTGELFF. For the CDR3, the DNA is TGTGCCAGCAGTTTTTCATGGAGCACCGGGGAGCTGTTTTTT.

The genes are TRBV6-5 and TRBJ1-2; perhaps TRBD1 as D (6 bases). Germline V lookup: CDR1 MNHEY, CDR2 SVGAGI. V gave up 2 bases and J gave up 6 bases, with 13 bases separating them. CDR3 length equals 14 residues. In nucleotides, the CDR3 is TGTGCCAGCAGTTACACGAGAGGACAGAATGGCTACACCTTC. This translates into CASSYTRGQNGYTF.

In its sample, this clonotype was seen many times. V usage is TRBV29-1 and J usage is TRBJ2-7; D is undetermined. Germline values: CDR1 SQVTM, CDR2 ANQGSEA. The CDR3 extends over 14 amino acids. Trimming left V 0 bases short and J 2 bases short, with 11 bases between. DNA of the CDR3: TGCAGCGTTGAAGAAGTCGGGTTCCCCTACGAGCAGTACTTC. Protein sequence: CSVEEVGFPYEQYF.

Only a few counts were recorded for this clonotype. The chain carries TRBV20-1 and TRBJ1-5; no firm D call. V gave up 0 bases and J gave up 6 bases, with 6 bases separating them. This CDR3 contains 12 residues. Germline V lookup: CDR1 DFQATT, CDR2 SNEGSKA (reference sequence). CDR3 region: CSARDGGQPQHF. The CDR3 DNA sequence: TGCAGTGCTAGAGATGGAGGTCAGCCCCAGCATTTT.

This clonotype was observed at least ten times. The chain has TRBV7-3 and TRBJ2-3, with no clear D. Trimming took 2 bases from V and 0 from J, leaving 3 bases between them. Germline CDR1 and CDR2: SGHTA and FQGTGA. The CDR3 has 13 amino acids. For the CDR3, the DNA is TGTGCCAGCAGCTTAGCTAGCACAGATACGCAGTATTTT. Its translation is CASSLASTDTQYF. The complete variable domain, with remaining parts taken from reference TRBV7-3 and TRBJ2-3, reads GAGVSQTPSNKVTEKGKYVELRCDPISGHTALYWYRQSLGQGPEFLIYFQGTGAADDSGLPNDRFFAVRPEGSVSTLKIQRTERGDSAVYLCASSLASTDTQYFGPGTRLTVL.

This clonotype was observed a handful of times. J is TRBJ1-4 and V is TRBV20-1, with D uncertain. The CDR3 consists of 14 residues. Germline V gives CDR1 DFQATT, CDR2 SNEGSKA (reference sequence). Trimming pared 3 bases from V and 8 bases from J, leaving 16 bases between. For the CDR3, the DNA is TGCAGTGCTAGGGATCGGCGGAGCGACGAAAAACTGTTTTTT. Translating it yields CSARDRRSDEKLFF.

This clonotype has a handful of counts. The J gene is TRBJ1-1, the V gene TRBV5-1; 11 nucleotides line up with TRBD1. Germline V gives CDR1 SGHRS, CDR2 YFSETQ. V was clipped by 4 bases and J by 4 bases; unmatched bases: 9. The CDR3 has 16 residues. The CDR3 loop reads CASSQDRGRFVTEAFF. The DNA for the CDR3 is TGCGCCAGCAGCCAGGACAGGGGGCGATTTGTCACTGAAGCTTTCTTT.

This clonotype has just a few counts. V gene TRBV7-2 combines with J gene TRBJ1-5; 8 bases map to TRBD1. This CDR3 comprises 15 residues. With V trimmed by 1 base and J by 6 bases, 5 bases remained unmatched. Germline CDR1 SGHTA, CDR2 FQGNSA. For the CDR3, the DNA is TGTGCCAGCAGCTTAGGTGCAGGGGGCCTTCAGCCCCAGCATTTT. Amino acids: CASSLGAGGLQPQHF. Full variable domain (rest looked up from reference TRBV7-2 and TRBJ1-5): GAGVSQSPSNKVTEKGKDVELRCDPISGHTALYWYRQSLGQGLEFLIYFQGNSAPDKSGLPSDRFSAERTGGSVSTLTIQRTQQEDSAVYLCASSLGAGGLQPQHFGDGTRLSIL.

The genes are TRBV5-5 and TRBJ2-7; perhaps TRBD1 as D (5 bases). The length of the CDR3 is 14 residues. V lost 4 bases to trimming and J lost 7 bases, with 18 bases between them. CDR1 is SGHKS and CDR2 is YYEKEE in the germline V gene (reference sequence). DNA of the CDR3: TGTGCCAGCAGCCCACTTACAGGCGGAATGGAGCAGTACTTC. It yields the protein CASSPLTGGMEQYF. Looking up the rest from reference TRBV5-5 and TRBJ2-7 gives the full variable domain: DAGVTQSPTHLIKTRGQQVTLRCSPISGHKSVSWYQQVLGQGPQFIFQYYEKEERGRGNFPDRFSARQFPNYSSELNVNALLLGDSALYLCASSPLTGGMEQYFGPGTRLTVT.